One sample yielded the 18 T cell receptor beta chains listed below, sequenced in a study of immune heterogeneity within non-small cell lung tumors. For each sample, template was roughly 640 ng of bulk tumor genomic DNA. Biopsies, several per primary tumor and spaced far apart, were collected during surgery. Patients went through curative surgery, and their non-small cell lung cancer was untreated and newly diagnosed. Multiplex PCR with 32 V and 13 J primers amplified TCR beta CDR3. TCRdb called the multiplex PCR reads again in MiXCR, with one record for every CDR3 protein. This table holds about 10,000 distinct CDR3 sequences, about 25% found once. The sequenced sample consisted of lung tumor tissue. These receptors were collected from a woman between 50 and 59 years old with non-small cell lung cancer.

V gene TRBV4-1 combines with J gene TRBJ1-6; no clear D gene. The CDR3 loop spans 14 amino acids. The germline V gene encodes CDR1 MGHRA and CDR2 YSYEKL. Trimming removed 4 bases at V and 3 bases at J, with 7 bases between. CDR3 sequence reads: CASSPRDYNSPLHF. The DNA of the CDR3 is TGCGCCAGCAGCCCTCGGGACTATAATTCACCCCTCCACTTT.

This sequence joins TRBV19 and TRBJ1-1; 10 nucleotides agree with TRBD1. CDR1 LNHDA and CDR2 SQIVND come from the germline V gene (reference sequence). Trimming at V came to 6 bases and at J to 0 bases, leaving 1 base not matched to a gene. The CDR3 contains 14 residues. DNA for the CDR3: TGTGCCAGTAGGGGACAGGGGATGAACACTGAAGCTTTCTTT. This translates into CASRGQGMNTEAFF. Looking up the rest from reference TRBV19 and TRBJ1-1 gives the full variable domain: DGGITQSPKYLFRKEGQNVTLSCEQNLNHDAMYWYRQDPGQGLRLIYYSQIVNDFQKGDIAEGYSVSREKKESFPLTVTSAQKNPTAFYLCASRGQGMNTEAFFGQGTRLTVV.

To note about this clonotype: A clone one base away is much larger, so this may be a read error. This chain links TRBV6-1 with TRBJ2-1, with D uncertain. The CDR3 sequence is 13 residues long. Trimming removed 4 bases from V and 9 bases from J, with 13 bases in between. Germline CDR1 reads MNHNS; CDR2 reads SASEGT. CDR3 in amino acids: CASSVAVIGEQFF. DNA for the CDR3: TGTGCCAGCAGTGTCGCAGTTATCGGTGAGCAGTTCTTC.

This clonotype qualifies as medium-sized. The chain employs TRBV6-1 and TRBJ2-1; 10 nucleotides align to TRBD2. V shed 5 bases, J shed 6 bases, and the junction held 7 bases outside the gene matches. The CDR3 has 15 amino acids. Germline V gives CDR1 MNHNS, CDR2 SASEGT. CDR3 sequence reads: CASSSGLAVINEQFF. The CDR3 nucleotides read TGTGCCAGCAGTTCCGGACTAGCGGTGATCAATGAGCAGTTCTTC.

The table lists this clonotype with a few counts. The chain couples TRBV5-6 to TRBJ2-6; D gene ambiguous. V was shortened by 2 bases and J by 4 bases, with 19 bases between the two germline ends. The germline gives CDR1 SGHDT, CDR2 YYEEEE. This CDR3 comprises 18 residues. In DNA, the CDR3 is TGTGCCAGCAGCTTTTTTGGAGCTATCGGTGCCGGGGCCAACGTCCTGACTTTC. Amino acid sequence: CASSFFGAIGAGANVLTF.

In this sample, this clonotype turned up many times. The chain combines TRBV6-1 with TRBJ2-2, with 15 positions matching TRBD2. V lost 6 bases and J lost 6; bases outside the gene matches: 2. CDR1 is MNHNS, CDR2 SASEGT, per germline. This CDR3 comprises 15 residues. In DNA form, the CDR3 reads TGTGCCAGCAGCGGACTAGCGGGAGGGTCCGGGGAGCTGTTTTTT. Protein: CASSGLAGGSGELFF.

On this clonotype itself: This may stem from a read error, because a much larger clone lies one nucleotide away. This chain uses TRBV3-1 with TRBJ2-3, with 10 bases fitting TRBD2. Per germline, CDR1 LGHDT and CDR2 YNNKEL (reference sequence). The CDR3 length is 16 residues. The trim removed 8 bases at V and 6 bases at J, leaving 14 bases unmatched. CDR3 in amino acids: CASGLGQSGGGDTQYF. The CDR3 nucleotides read TGTGCCAGCGGCCTCGGCCAAAGCGGGGGGGGGGATACGCAGTATTTT.

At least ten counts were recorded for this clonotype. CDR3 sequence reads: CASSESAAYNSPLHF. CDR3 nucleotides: TGTGCCAGCAGTGAGTCGGCAGCTTATAATTCACCCCTCCACTTT. The chain combines TRBV2 with TRBJ1-6; no reliable D call. Germline CDR1 is SNHLY and CDR2 is FYNNEI. The V end was cut by 3 bases, the J end by 4 bases, with 10 bases between. The CDR3 extends over 15 amino acids.

This clonotype was observed many times. This sequence joins TRBV15 and TRBJ1-1, with D hard to call. V lost 0 bases to trimming and J lost 1 base, with 6 bases between them. CDR3 length equals 14 residues. Germline values: CDR1 LNHNV, CDR2 YYDKDF (reference sequence). The CDR3: CATSREGRNTEAFF. The CDR3 region has the DNA TGTGCCACCAGCAGAGAAGGCAGGAACACTGAAGCTTTCTTT. Full variable domain (missing parts from reference TRBV15 and TRBJ1-1): DAMVIQNPRYQVTQFGKPVTLSCSQTLNHNVMYWYQQKSSQAPKLLFHYYDKDFNNEADTPDNFQSRRPNTSFCFLDIRSPGLGDTAMYLCATSREGRNTEAFFGQGTRLTVV.

This clonotype appeared many times. The chain joins TRBV5-5 to TRBJ1-2, with D tentatively TRBD1 (6 bases). CDR1 and CDR2 (germline): SGHKS, YYEKEE (reference sequence). V was trimmed by 1 base and J by 3 bases, leaving 16 bases between them. The CDR3 totals 16 residues. CDR3 nucleotide sequence: TGTGCCAGCAGCTTGTGGGGGGGCTTCTGGGACTATGGCTACACCTTC. As protein: CASSLWGGFWDYGYTF.

The chain joins TRBV20-1 to TRBJ2-5; no firm D call. The V gene's germline CDR1 is DFQATT and CDR2 SNEGSKA (reference sequence). V lost 8 bases and J 5 bases, leaving 21 bases between the germline ends. The CDR3 has 14 residues. The CDR3 bases are TGCAGTAACCTACTTGACCCCGCCGGCGAGACCCAGTACTTC. It yields the protein CSNLLDPAGETQYF.

This clonotype was counted ten times or more. CDR3 coding DNA: TGCGCCAGCAGTGAGATAGGGAGCTCCTACAATGAGCAGTTCTTC. Protein: CASSEIGSSYNEQFF. The chain carries TRBV10-2 and TRBJ2-1, with a possible D match to TRBD2 (5 bases). Germline V lookup: CDR1 WSHSY, CDR2 SAAADI. V dropped 2 bases and J dropped 0 bases, with 8 bases sitting between them. The CDR3 runs to 15 residues.

Sample share makes this clonotype medium-sized. This chain uses TRBV5-1 with TRBJ2-6; 8 nucleotides line up with TRBD1. Unmatched junction bases numbered 10, after V lost 4 bases and J lost 4 bases. The germline gives CDR1 SGHRS, CDR2 YFSETQ. CDR3 length equals 17 residues. The CDR3 region has the DNA TGCGCCAGCAGCGGAGGACAGGGCCTTGCGGGGGCCAACGTCCTGACTTTC. This translates into CASSGGQGLAGANVLTF. The variable domain in full, with the rest retrieved from reference TRBV5-1 and TRBJ2-6, is KAGVTQTPRYLIKTRGQQVTLSCSPISGHRSVSWYQQTPGQGLQFLFEYFSETQRNKGNFPGRFSGRQFSNSRSEMNVSTLELGDSALYLCASSGGQGLAGANVLTFGAGSRLTVL.

A note on this clonotype: A much larger clone differs from this one at a single base, so this may be a read error. This chain connects TRBV6-2 or TRBV6-3 to TRBJ2-2, with a possible D match to TRBD2 (6 bases). Deletions cut 5 bases from V and 1 base from J, with 11 bases between. Per germline, CDR1 MNHEY and CDR2 SVGEGT. The CDR3 is 15 amino acids. The DNA of the CDR3 is TGTGCCAGCAGTGCACATAGCGGGAACACCGGGGAGCTGTTTTTT. This sequence encodes CASSAHSGNTGELFF.

Concerning this clonotype itself: This may be a read error: a much more frequent sequence differs by one nucleotide. The genes are TRBV30 and TRBJ1-1, with D hard to call. This CDR3 spans 13 amino acids. CDR1 and CDR2 (germline): GTSNPN, SVGIG (reference sequence). V lost 2 bases and J 4 bases, leaving 11 bases between the germline ends. The CDR3 region is CAWSSADRTEAFF. The CDR3 DNA reads TGTGCCTGGAGTTCGGCAGACCGCACTGAAGCTTTCTTT.

This clonotype was observed at least ten times. The genes are TRBV3-1 and TRBJ2-7, with D possibly being TRBD1 or TRBD2 (6 bases each). The CDR3 is 15 amino acids. CDR1 is LGHDT, CDR2 YNNKEL, per germline (reference sequence). Trimming removed 8 bases from V and 0 bases from J, with 17 bases in between. The CDR3 bases are TGTGCCAGCGGTCGAGAGGGGGGAGACTCCTACGAGCAGTACTTC. Amino acids: CASGREGGDSYEQYF.

There are many counts of this clonotype. V is TRBV7-8 and J is TRBJ1-6; tentatively, D is TRBD1 (5 bases). Trimming took off 0 bases at V and 0 bases at J, with 12 bases between the two ends. The CDR3 covers 18 residues. Germline values: CDR1 SGHVS, CDR2 FQNEAQ. In DNA form, the CDR3 reads TGTGCCAGCAGCTTAGCTGGGGGTGCGAACTCCTATAATTCACCCCTCCACTTT. Translating it yields CASSLAGGANSYNSPLHF. Combining the CDR3 with reference TRBV7-8 and TRBJ1-6 gives the whole variable domain GAGVSQSPRYKVAKRGQDVALRCDPISGHVSLFWYQQALGQGPEFLTYFQNEAQLDKSGLPSDRFFAERPEGSVSTLKIQRTQQEDSAVYLCASSLAGGANSYNSPLHFGNGTRLTVT.

The chain uses TRBV6-5 and TRBJ2-4; no clear D gene. CDR1 is MNHEY and CDR2 is SVGAGI in the germline V gene. The CDR3 contains 17 residues. The V end lost 0 bases, the J end lost 0 bases, and 12 bases lay between the germline ends. The CDR3 sequence is CASSYSLSVLAKNIQYF. DNA for the CDR3: TGTGCCAGCAGTTACTCGTTGTCAGTTCTAGCCAAAAACATTCAGTACTTC.